Shown below are 26 T cell receptor beta chains from a single sample sequenced in a study of blood T cell repertoires in COVID-19. Clones were sequenced by immunoSEQ multiplex PCR, and TCRdb holds only the in-frame ones, with some missing. The data hold hundreds of thousands of clones, with 75% to 90% observed a single time. The source material was peripheral blood. Receptors were obtained from a man aged 40-50 years with acute or convalescent COVID-19.

The V call is TRBV30, the J call TRBJ2-1; 11 nucleotides line up with TRBD2. Trimming cost V 6 bases and J 3 bases; bases outside gene matches: 7. This CDR3 region has 15 residues. The germline V gene has CDR1 GTSNPN and CDR2 SVGIG (reference sequence). This CDR3 is CACDSGTSGYNEQFF. The CDR3 DNA reads TGTGCCTGCGATTCCGGGACTAGCGGCTACAATGAGCAGTTCTTC.

In this sample, this clone turned up a few times. V usage is TRBV5-1 and J usage is TRBJ2-3, with a weak D call TRBD1 (6 bases). V was shortened by 2 bases and J by 2 bases, with 15 bases between the two germline ends. The CDR3 contains 16 residues. In germline, CDR1 is SGHRS, CDR2 YFSETQ. The CDR3 DNA reads TGCGCCAGCAGCTTCGACGGACAGCCCTTCACAGATACGCAGTATTTT. Translation: CASSFDGQPFTDTQYF.

This clone was seen a handful of times. This chain links TRBV12-3 or TRBV12-4 with TRBJ2-1; D not certain. The CDR3 consists of 10 residues. V lost 3 bases, J lost 12 bases, and 6 bases lay in between. The CDR3 reads CASSLTRQFF. CDR3 DNA sequence: TGTGCCAGCAGTTTGACTCGGCAGTTCTTC.

This clone was seen a handful of times. The chain has TRBV5-1 and TRBJ1-2; 8 bases match TRBD1. The CDR3 runs 16 residues. Germline assignment: CDR1 SGHRS and CDR2 YFSETQ. V shed 3 bases and J 0 bases; nucleotides not matched to a gene: 7. CDR3 residues: CASSSGQATANYGYTF. The DNA for the CDR3 is TGCGCCAGCAGCTCGGGACAGGCGACAGCTAACTATGGCTACACCTTC.

This chain links TRBV12-3 or TRBV12-4 with TRBJ1-5; no firm D call. V lost 6 bases, J lost 4 bases, and 7 bases lay in between. There are 12 residues in the CDR3. The CDR3 region has the DNA TGTGCCAGCAGGGGCGTAAATCAGCCCCAGCATTTT. Translated, it gives CASRGVNQPQHF.

The J gene is TRBJ1-4, the V gene TRBV7-2, with 7 bases lining up with TRBD1. V shed 5 bases and J 5 bases; nucleotides not matched to a gene: 5. The CDR3 is 14 amino acids. Germline V lookup: CDR1 SGHTA, CDR2 FQGNSA. The CDR3 DNA is TGTGCCAGCAGCCCCGGGACAGTCAATGAAAAACTGTTTTTT. Protein sequence: CASSPGTVNEKLFF. Combining the CDR3 with reference TRBV7-2 and TRBJ1-4 gives the whole variable domain GAGVSQSPSNKVTEKGKDVELRCDPISGHTALYWYRQSLGQGLEFLIYFQGNSAPDKSGLPSDRFSAERTGGSVSTLTIQRTQQEDSAVYLCASSPGTVNEKLFFGSGTQLSVL.

This clone was counted once. The chain recombines TRBV5-8 with TRBJ1-4; D possibly corresponds to TRBD1 (5 bases). The V gene lost 4 bases and the J gene lost 3 bases, with 19 bases spanning the gap. This CDR3 spans 17 amino acids. Germline CDR1 is SGHTS and CDR2 is YDEGEE. DNA of the CDR3: TGTGCCAGCAGCATGGGGCTTGGGTCAGGCGCTAATGAAAAACTGTTTTTT. Its protein is CASSMGLGSGANEKLFF.

The chain is built from TRBV7-8 and TRBJ1-1; a weak D match, TRBD1 (5 bases). The germline CDR1 and CDR2 sequences are SGHVS and FQNEAQ. V lost 4 bases and J 4 bases, leaving 10 bases between the germline ends. The CDR3 length is 13 residues. CDR3 residues: CASSSLGGTEAFF. CDR3 bases: TGTGCCAGCAGCTCTTTGGGGGGCACTGAAGCTTTCTTT.

This chain links TRBV19 with TRBJ2-6; 7 positions match TRBD1. V was clipped by 1 base and J by 0 bases; unmatched bases: 6. Germline CDR1 is LNHDA and CDR2 is SQIVND (reference sequence). The CDR3 covers 18 residues. CDR3 in amino acids: CASSIGGQSHSGANVLTF. The CDR3 nucleotides are TGTGCCAGTAGTATAGGGGGACAGAGCCACTCTGGGGCCAACGTCCTGACTTTC.

About this clone itself: Other DNA sequences of this sample code for an identical CDR3. The J gene is TRBJ2-5, the V gene TRBV3-1 (or the pseudogene TRBV3-2); D remains ambiguous. Germline CDR1 is LGHDT and CDR2 is YNNKEL (reference sequence). V was clipped by 0 bases and J by 4 bases, with 3 bases between them. This CDR3 is 12 amino acids long. CDR3 nucleotides: TGTGCCAGCAGCCAAGAACTAGAGACCCAGTACTTC. Translation: CASSQELETQYF.

The chain couples TRBV12-5 to TRBJ2-1, with 11 bases lining up with TRBD1. CDR3 length: 14 amino acids. V was clipped by 5 bases and J by 10 bases; unmatched bases: 7. The germline CDR1 and CDR2 sequences are LGHNT and FRNRAP. CDR3 DNA: TGTGCTAGTGGTCTCGGACAGGGGGCTGGGGAGCAGTTCTTC. This encodes CASGLGQGAGEQFF.

The rearrangement joins TRBV5-1 to TRBJ2-1; D not certain. The CDR3 totals 14 residues. Trimming shortened V by 1 base and J by 7 bases, and 12 bases separated the two germline ends. In germline, CDR1 is SGHRS, CDR2 YFSETQ. In DNA, the CDR3 is TGCGCCAGCAGCTTGACGGCAGGTTGGAATGAGCAGTTCTTC. This translates into CASSLTAGWNEQFF. The variable domain in full, completed from reference TRBV5-1 and TRBJ2-1, reads KAGVTQTPRYLIKTRGQQVTLSCSPISGHRSVSWYQQTPGQGLQFLFEYFSETQRNKGNFPGRFSGRQFSNSRSEMNVSTLELGDSALYLCASSLTAGWNEQFFGPGTRLTVL.

V gene TRBV6-1 combines with J gene TRBJ1-1; no definite D call. V gave up 2 bases and J gave up 0 bases, with 10 bases separating them. The V gene's germline CDR1 is MNHNS and CDR2 SASEGT. The CDR3 totals 15 residues. The CDR3: CASSEFRGLNTEAFF. Written as DNA, the CDR3 is TGTGCCAGCAGTGAATTCCGGGGTTTGAACACTGAAGCTTTCTTT.

This clone was seen just once. J is TRBJ2-7 and V is TRBV29-1; 7 nucleotides match TRBD2. V trimming: 5 bases; J trimming: 0 bases; junction bases outside the gene matches: 7. Germline CDR1 and CDR2: SQVTM and ANQGSEA. This CDR3 contains 14 residues. The CDR3 coding sequence is TGCAGCGTTAGGGAGGGGCCTTCCTCCTACGAGCAGTACTTC. Translation gives CSVREGPSSYEQYF.

The rearrangement joins TRBV6-4 to TRBJ1-2, with D uncertain. CDR1 is MRHNA, CDR2 SNTAGT, per germline. The CDR3 is made up of 11 amino acids. With 9 bases removed from V and 6 bases from J, the gap between germline ends came to 11 bases. CDR3 bases: TGTGCCAGGGACGGGAATAATGGCTACACCTTC. Its translation: CARDGNNGYTF.

The V gene is TRBV30, the J gene TRBJ1-5; TRBD1 is a possible D gene (5 bases). The CDR3 is 14 amino acids. Germline loops: CDR1 GTSNPN, CDR2 SVGIG (reference sequence). Deletions cut 3 bases from V and 5 bases from J, with 14 bases between. The CDR3 spells CAWSGGDPDQPQHF. The DNA of the CDR3 is TGTGCCTGGAGCGGAGGGGACCCGGATCAGCCCCAGCATTTT.

This clone came up a few times. The rearrangement links TRBV5-8 to TRBJ2-1, with 11 bases matching TRBD2. The V gene's germline CDR1 is SGHTS and CDR2 YDEGEE. V lost 5 bases and J lost 7; bases outside the gene matches: 8. This CDR3 is built from 15 residues. The CDR3 sequence: CASSYTSGSGNEQFF. The CDR3, as DNA: TGTGCCAGCAGTTATACTAGCGGGAGTGGGAATGAGCAGTTCTTC.

In the case of this clone: Other DNA sequences within the sample encode an identical CDR3. The chain carries TRBV6-6 and TRBJ1-1; D unresolved. V gave up 0 bases and J gave up 3 bases, with 5 bases separating them. Per germline, CDR1 MNHNY and CDR2 SVGAGI (reference sequence). This CDR3 comprises 13 residues. The CDR3 DNA sequence: TGTGCCAGCAGTTACTCAGAGGACACTGAAGCTTTCTTT. Its translation: CASSYSEDTEAFF.

This chain links TRBV7-2 with TRBJ2-1, with TRBD2 matching over 8 bases. V dropped 1 base and J dropped 3; count of bases not matched to a gene: 2. Looked up from germline, CDR1 is SGHTA and CDR2 is FQGNSA. This CDR3 has 15 amino acids. In nucleotides, the CDR3 is TGTGCCAGCAGCTTAGATAGCGGGGTCTACAATGAGCAGTTCTTC. This sequence encodes CASSLDSGVYNEQFF.

This chain joins TRBV3-1 (or the pseudogene TRBV3-2) and TRBJ1-5; 8 nucleotides match TRBD1. V trimming: 5 bases; J trimming: 11 bases; junction bases outside the gene matches: 11. The CDR3 runs to 14 residues. Germline V gives CDR1 LGHDT, CDR2 YNNKEL (reference sequence). CDR3 DNA sequence: TGTGCCAGCAGCTTGGGGACAGGCTGGGAATCCCAGCATTTT. It codes for CASSLGTGWESQHF.

V usage is TRBV7-9 and J usage is TRBJ1-4; possible D gene TRBD1, 5 bases. The germline V gene encodes CDR1 SEHNR and CDR2 FQNEAQ (reference sequence). The CDR3 loop spans 15 amino acids. The V and J ends lost 1 base and 4 bases respectively, with 10 bases between them. The CDR3 spells CASSLERQGNEKLFF. CDR3 coding DNA: TGTGCCAGCAGCTTAGAAAGGCAGGGTAATGAAAAACTGTTTTTT.

This chain links TRBV29-1 with TRBJ1-2; D unclear. V was pared by 8 bases and J by 5 bases, with 9 bases between. The germline CDR1 and CDR2 sequences are SQVTM and ANQGSEA. The CDR3 runs to 10 residues. CDR3 in amino acids: CSSRGYGYTF. CDR3 nucleotides: TGCAGCTCCAGAGGGTATGGCTACACCTTC.

V gene TRBV25-1 combines with J gene TRBJ2-5, with D possibly being TRBD1 (6 bases). Between the trimmed V and J ends, which lost 6 bases and 4 bases, there was a span of 18 bases. Per the germline V gene, CDR1 is MGHDK and CDR2 is SYGVNS. The CDR3 is 15 amino acids. The CDR3 loop reads CASSHRTVLRETQYF. CDR3 bases: TGTGCCAGCAGCCATAGGACAGTCCTTCGAGAGACCCAGTACTTC.

V and J are TRBV18 and TRBJ2-7; TRBD1 matches at 11 bases. The ends lost 2 bases at V and 6 bases at J; junction bases unmatched: 15. Germline CDR1 is KGHSH and CDR2 is LQKENI. The CDR3 sequence is 18 residues long. The CDR3 protein is CASSPYASGQGAPGEQYF. DNA of the CDR3: TGTGCCAGCTCACCATACGCCTCAGGACAGGGGGCTCCCGGCGAGCAGTACTTC.

V and J are TRBV5-4 and TRBJ2-5; weak D call: TRBD2 (5 bases). Trimming removed 0 bases at V and 5 bases at J, with 14 bases between. CDR1 is SGHNT, CDR2 YYREEE, per germline (reference sequence). This CDR3 has 15 amino acids. In DNA form, the CDR3 reads TGTGCCAGCAGCTTGGCCGGGGAATTGGGGGAGACCCAGTACTTC. It yields the protein CASSLAGELGETQYF.

The chain couples TRBV18 to TRBJ1-1; D is perhaps TRBD1 (6 bases). This CDR3 spans 16 amino acids. Deletions cut 1 base from V and 4 bases from J, with 16 bases between. CDR1 is KGHSH, CDR2 LQKENI, per germline. The CDR3 loop reads CASSPRGGHVSTEAFF. The CDR3, as DNA: TGTGCCAGCTCACCACGGGGGGGGCATGTTAGCACTGAAGCTTTCTTT.